The 18 T cell receptor beta chains in this list originate from one sample, sequenced in a study of T cells in localized non-small cell lung cancer. Assay used: immunoSEQ multiplex PCR; TCRdb lists only in-frame clones, some missing. Altogether fewer than 20,000 clones are present, about 90% being singletons, with the ten largest covering roughly a quarter. The sequences come from peripheral blood mononuclear cells, collected before any cancer treatment. Receptor source: a male donor aged 60 or over with stage II lung adenocarcinoma.

The CDR3 is CASSLSGGSTEAFF. The CDR3 DNA sequence: TGTGCCAGCAGCCTCAGCGGGGGGTCCACTGAAGCTTTCTTT. The chain uses TRBV5-6 and TRBJ1-1, with a tentative D call TRBD1 (5 bases). Germline values: CDR1 SGHDT, CDR2 YYEEEE. V shed 4 bases and J shed 4 bases, with 14 bases lying between them. The CDR3 totals 14 residues.

The V call is TRBV6-5, the J call TRBJ2-7; 11 bases fit TRBD2. CDR3 length: 15 amino acids. Germline CDR1 reads MNHEY; CDR2 reads SVGAGI. V shed 8 bases, J shed 2 bases, and the junction held 8 bases outside the gene matches. The CDR3 nucleotides read TGTGCCAGCGTCAAGGGACTAGCGGATACCTACGAGCAGTACTTC. Its protein is CASVKGLADTYEQYF.

The chain has TRBV6-6 and TRBJ2-7, with 7 bases matching TRBD1. The CDR3 runs 14 residues. V gave up 7 bases and J gave up 4 bases; unmatched junction bases: 10. The V gene's germline CDR1 is MNHNY and CDR2 SVGAGI (reference sequence). The CDR3 loop reads CASTQDKGAYEQYF. In DNA, the CDR3 is TGTGCCAGCACCCAGGACAAGGGGGCTTACGAGCAGTACTTC.

The chain carries TRBV5-1 and TRBJ2-1; no firm D call. Germline-derived CDR1 and CDR2 are SGHRS and YFSETQ. This CDR3 contains 12 residues. V was cut by 7 bases and J by 10 bases, with 15 bases left in between. The CDR3 spells CASGRASKEQFF. The CDR3 region has the DNA TGCGCCAGCGGCCGGGCCTCCAAAGAGCAGTTCTTC.

The chain combines TRBV15 with TRBJ2-7, with 10 bases identical to TRBD1. V shed 3 bases, J shed 0 bases, and the junction held 8 bases outside the gene matches. The CDR3 extends over 17 amino acids. CDR1 LNHNV and CDR2 YYDKDF come from the germline V gene (reference sequence). This CDR3 is CATSSDMGQGNSYEQYF. The CDR3 region has the DNA TGTGCCACCAGCAGCGATATGGGACAGGGGAACTCCTACGAGCAGTACTTC.

The chain employs TRBV25-1 and TRBJ2-1, with D perhaps assigned TRBD1 or TRBD2 (5 bases each). The germline V gene has CDR1 MGHDK and CDR2 SYGVNS. This CDR3 has 13 amino acids. Trimming took off 2 bases at V and 14 bases at J, with 16 bases between the two ends. This CDR3 reads CASSEHGGLVKFF. In nucleotides, the CDR3 is TGTGCCAGCAGTGAACATGGGGGATTAGTGAAGTTCTTC. The entire variable domain, with the rest obtained from reference TRBV25-1 and TRBJ2-1, is as follows: EADIYQTPRYLVIGTGKKITLECSQTMGHDKMYWYQQDPGMELHLIHYSYGVNSTEKGDLSSESTVSRIRTEHFPLTLESARPSHTSQYLCASSEHGGLVKFFGPGTRLTVL.

A few counts support this clone. V usage is TRBV13 and J usage is TRBJ2-7; D ambiguous. The CDR3 extends over 13 amino acids. Germline values: CDR1 PRHDT, CDR2 FYEKMQ (reference sequence). Deletions cut 2 bases from V and 1 base from J, with 6 bases between. The CDR3 DNA sequence: TGTGCCAGCAGCTTATACCAATCCTACGAGCAGTACTTC. This translates into CASSLYQSYEQYF.

About this clone: One end of the junction varies from germline; a read error may be responsible. The rearrangement links TRBV19 to TRBJ2-1; 10 bases are a match to TRBD2. This CDR3 is 15 amino acids long. The germline V gene has CDR1 LNHDA and CDR2 SQIVND (reference sequence). The CDR3 region is CASTSPSGSRDEQLF. DNA of the CDR3: TGTGCCAGTACCTCCCCTAGCGGGAGTAGGGATGAGCAGCTCTTC.

The genes are TRBV7-9 and TRBJ2-7; D is possibly TRBD1 (7 bases). The V end was cut by 3 bases, the J end by 5 bases, with 20 bases between. Germline lookup yields CDR1 SEHNR and CDR2 FQNEAQ (reference sequence). The CDR3 runs 16 residues. Here the CDR3 reads CASSFTATGRQDEQYF. In DNA form, the CDR3 reads TGTGCCAGCAGCTTTACCGCGACAGGGAGGCAGGACGAGCAGTACTTC.

The rearrangement uses TRBV5-5 and TRBJ2-7; TRBD1 might be the D (7 bases). CDR1 is SGHKS, CDR2 YYEKEE, per germline (reference sequence). The CDR3 runs to 15 residues. Trimming removed 1 base at V and 3 bases at J, with 14 bases between. The CDR3 sequence: CASSLNAGGFYEQYF. CDR3 coding DNA: TGTGCCAGCAGCTTGAACGCAGGGGGGTTCTACGAGCAGTACTTC.

The chain recombines TRBV6-5 with TRBJ2-1; TRBD2 might be the D (6 bases). V lost 8 bases and J 4 bases, leaving 15 bases between the germline ends. The CDR3 consists of 14 residues. Germline V CDR1 and CDR2: MNHEY, SVGAGI. The CDR3 DNA reads as TGTGCCAGCCCTCAGCGGGCCCCTTACAATGAGCAGTTCTTC. It codes for CASPQRAPYNEQFF.

The chain uses TRBV6-5 and TRBJ1-2; possibly TRBD1 for D (5 bases). Germline CDR1 MNHEY, CDR2 SVGAGI. CDR3 length equals 15 residues. Deletions cut 6 bases from V and 2 bases from J, with 16 bases between. The CDR3 coding sequence is TGTGCCAGCAGAGTCGGGACGGCTCGAAACTATGGCTACACCTTC. Protein: CASRVGTARNYGYTF.

The chain combines TRBV28 with TRBJ2-5, with a possible D match to TRBD1 (6 bases). The V gene's germline CDR1 is MDHEN and CDR2 SYDVKM. The CDR3 is 13 residues long. V lost 6 bases to trimming and J lost 5 bases, with 13 bases between them. CDR3 nucleotide sequence: TGTGCCAGCAGGCTACAGGGTAGGGAGACCCAGTACTTC. It codes for CASRLQGRETQYF.

The rearrangement uses TRBV2 and TRBJ1-5; no firm D call. This CDR3 has 14 residues. Trimming removed 8 bases from V and 7 bases from J, with 18 bases in between. Per the germline V gene, CDR1 is SNHLY and CDR2 is FYNNEI. CDR3 nucleotide sequence: TGTGCCAGCCGGAGGGAAACCTCGACACAGCCCCAGCATTTT. Its translation is CASRRETSTQPQHF.

V and J are TRBV9 and TRBJ2-3; tentatively, D is TRBD2 (5 bases). Trimming took off 3 bases at V and 8 bases at J, with 13 bases between the two ends. CDR3 length: 13 residues. In germline, CDR1 is SGDLS, CDR2 YYNGEE. CDR3: CASSAMGAGTQYF. For the CDR3, the DNA is TGTGCCAGCAGCGCAATGGGTGCGGGTACGCAGTATTTT.

This clone came up once. V and J are TRBV19 and TRBJ2-7; D might be TRBD2 (5 bases). The ends were cut back, 6 bases at V and 0 bases at J, with 9 bases in the middle. Germline loops: CDR1 LNHDA, CDR2 SQIVND (reference sequence). The CDR3 has 13 residues. The CDR3 reads CASRARGSYEQYF. The CDR3 bases are TGTGCCAGTAGGGCTCGGGGCTCCTACGAGCAGTACTTC. Supplemented by reference TRBV19 and TRBJ2-7, the full variable domain reads DGGITQSPKYLFRKEGQNVTLSCEQNLNHDAMYWYRQDPGQGLRLIYYSQIVNDFQKGDIAEGYSVSREKKESFPLTVTSAQKNPTAFYLCASRARGSYEQYFGPGTRLTVT.

V is TRBV5-4 and J is TRBJ2-5; D perhaps matches TRBD2 (6 bases). This CDR3 spans 16 amino acids. V gave up 3 bases and J gave up 4 bases, with 19 bases separating them. The germline V gene encodes CDR1 SGHNT and CDR2 YYREEE (reference sequence). The CDR3 protein is CASSSSLGLLRETQYF. The CDR3 DNA reads as TGTGCCAGCAGCTCATCTTTGGGACTGCTTCGAGAGACCCAGTACTTC.

The chain employs TRBV30 and TRBJ1-2, with TRBD1 matching 10 bases. Looked up from germline, CDR1 is GTSNPN and CDR2 is SVGIG (reference sequence). V shed 7 bases and J 2 bases; nucleotides not matched to a gene: 10. The CDR3 covers 15 residues. DNA for the CDR3: TGTGCCTCCTTTATGCCGGGACAGGGGAACTATGGCTACACCTTC. Protein sequence: CASFMPGQGNYGYTF.